This T cell receptor (beta chain) was identified during a study of radiation and T cells in renal cell carcinoma. Time point denoted: blood 2 weeks post-SBRT. Documented treatment: 15 Gy SBRT to primary tumor, nephrectomy 4 weeks later. Sequencing was performed with immunoSEQ multiplex PCR; in TCRdb, only in-frame clones are kept and a portion is missing. The sample lists some 70,000 clones, roughly 82% seen once, with about 6% in the top ten. The source material was blood, sampled from a patient whose treatment included radiotherapy and nephrectomy. The receptor was derived from a man between 60 and 70 years old with renal cell carcinoma.

CDR3 amino acids: CASSLRSYEQYF. CDR3 nucleotides: TGTGCCAGCAGCTTACGGTCTTACGAGCAGTACTTC. The chain employs TRBV11-2 and TRBJ2-7; unclear D gene. The CDR3 extends over 12 amino acids. Germline lookup yields CDR1 SGHAT and CDR2 FQNNGV. Between the trimmed V and J ends, which lost 2 bases and 4 bases, there was a span of 6 bases.